The source of this TCR beta chain is a study of blood T cell repertoires in COVID-19. The study drew participants aged about 18 to 89 years from approximately 25 US areas. Germline assignment: CDR1 SGHTA and CDR2 FQGTGA. CDR3 length: 12 residues. The V end lost 1 base, the J end lost 5 bases, and 5 bases lay between the germline ends. As handled by the study authors: Counts of nucleated cells, estimated from reference gene primer amplification, were obtained. Profiled with immunoSEQ multiplex PCR; TCRdb holds only in-frame clones, not every one. Clonal size and the V and J genes are those of that table, whereas D and trimming came from the DNA. The data show around 150,000 clones, with around four fifths seen just once and roughly 6.2% held by the top ten.

Input material: PBMCs or T cells enriched from blood (not recorded which). The receptor was derived from a woman between 40 and 50 years old who had recovered from COVID-19. This chain uses TRBV7-3 with TRBJ2-5; D is undetermined. CDR3 residues: CASSLNLETQYF. CDR3 bases: TGTGCCAGCAGCTTAAACTTGGAGACCCAGTACTTC.